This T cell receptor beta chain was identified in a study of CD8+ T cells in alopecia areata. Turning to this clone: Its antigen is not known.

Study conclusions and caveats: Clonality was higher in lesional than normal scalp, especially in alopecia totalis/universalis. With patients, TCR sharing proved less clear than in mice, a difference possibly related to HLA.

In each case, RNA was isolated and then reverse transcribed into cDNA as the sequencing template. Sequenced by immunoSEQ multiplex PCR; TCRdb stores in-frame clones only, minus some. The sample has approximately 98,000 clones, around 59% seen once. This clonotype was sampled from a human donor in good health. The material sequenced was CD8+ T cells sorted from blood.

CDR3 residues: CASSSDRNTEAFF. CDR3 nucleotide sequence: TGTGCCAGCAGCTCGGACAGGAACACTGAAGCTTTCTTT. The rearrangement joins TRBV6-6 to TRBJ1-1; tentative D call: TRBD1 (6 bases). V was pared by 6 bases and J by 1 base, with 9 bases between. This CDR3 region has 13 residues. Looked up from germline, CDR1 is MNHNY and CDR2 is SVGAGI (reference sequence).